The T cell receptor beta chain under discussion was sequenced for a study of T cell changes during pregnancy in multiple sclerosis. Germline lookup yields CDR1 LNHDA and CDR2 SQIVND (reference sequence). V lost 2 bases and J 10 bases, leaving 13 bases between the germline ends. The CDR3 is 13 residues long. This clone showed up just once. Method: immunoSEQ multiplex PCR; TCRdb's copy keeps in-frame clones and lacks some. The sample includes about 34,000 clones, about nine tenths of them seen just once. The sample in question was CD8+ T cells from peripheral blood mononuclear cells, obtained in the first trimester of pregnancy. The source is a female donor with multiple sclerosis, enrolled in a pregnancy study. The chain carries TRBV19 and TRBJ2-3; maybe TRBD1 (5 bases). The CDR3 reads CASSIRAGFSQYF. CDR3 sequence (DNA): TGTGCCAGTAGTATAAGGGCAGGGTTCTCGCAGTATTTT.